These 2 T cell receptor beta chains originate from one sample sequenced in a study of regulatory T cells in long-lasting Graves disease. Specified time point: newly diagnosed GD, antithyroid drugs for less than 3 months. Construction of the TCR library relied on RNA isolated from PBMCs. Construction of the TCR beta libraries employed iRepertoire HTBI primers in conjunction with Arm-PCR of CDR3 regions. MiXCR, applied by TCRdb to the multiplex PCR reads, yields one record per CDR3 protein. The table lists about 220,000 distinct CDR3 sequences, roughly a fifth of them singletons. The data were also submitted as part of a second study, on T cells in Graves' hyperthyroidism and ophthalmopathy.

The sample in question was peripheral blood mononuclear cells (PBMCs), obtained at new diagnosis, from a patient treated with antithyroid drugs. The receptor source for this set is a woman aged 30 to 39 with Graves disease.

The chain has TRBV2 and TRBJ1-5, with 8 bases matching TRBD1. Germline V gene sequence: CDR1 SNHLY, CDR2 FYNNEI. J was trimmed by 6 bases and V by 8 bases; bases with no gene match: 9. The CDR3 totals 14 residues. In nucleotides, the CDR3 is TGTGCCAGCGGAGGACAGGGAGTAAGTCAGCCCCAGCATTTT. Translating gives CASGGQGVSQPQHF.

This clonotype was found many times. The rearrangement uses TRBV12-3 or TRBV12-4 and TRBJ2-2; possibly TRBD2 for D (5 bases). The CDR3 is 17 amino acids. V lost 5 bases, J lost 3 bases, and 19 bases lay in between. This chain's CDR3 is CASSDSQSLGDTGELFF. CDR3 nucleotides: TGTGCCAGCAGTGACTCACAGAGTTTGGGAGACACCGGGGAGCTGTTTTTT.